The T cell receptor beta chain described here comes from a study of T cells in Graves' hyperthyroidism and ophthalmopathy. TCR beta CDR3 regions were amplified from RNA transcripts. TCR CDR3 regions were first amplified by RT-PCR with HTBI primers. TCRdb itself ran the multiplex PCR reads through MiXCR, one entry per CDR3 protein. The table lists under 350,000 distinct CDR3 sequences, around 15% of them singletons. Looked up from germline, CDR1 is KGHSH and CDR2 is LQKENI. V was clipped by 1 base and J by 7 bases, with 20 bases between them. This CDR3 comprises 17 residues. Diagnostic assessment was based on clinical symptoms, serum thyroxine and TRAb, thyroid ultrasound and orbital computed tomography.

The TCR originated in a middle-aged woman with Graves' hyperthyroidism. The sequenced sample was blood. The rearrangement uses TRBV18 and TRBJ2-1; tentatively, D is TRBD2 (6 bases). As DNA, the CDR3 is TGTGCCAGCTCACCACTCCGGGGCTCGCCTAGCGCGAATGAGCAGTTCTTC. Protein sequence: CASSPLRGSPSANEQFF.